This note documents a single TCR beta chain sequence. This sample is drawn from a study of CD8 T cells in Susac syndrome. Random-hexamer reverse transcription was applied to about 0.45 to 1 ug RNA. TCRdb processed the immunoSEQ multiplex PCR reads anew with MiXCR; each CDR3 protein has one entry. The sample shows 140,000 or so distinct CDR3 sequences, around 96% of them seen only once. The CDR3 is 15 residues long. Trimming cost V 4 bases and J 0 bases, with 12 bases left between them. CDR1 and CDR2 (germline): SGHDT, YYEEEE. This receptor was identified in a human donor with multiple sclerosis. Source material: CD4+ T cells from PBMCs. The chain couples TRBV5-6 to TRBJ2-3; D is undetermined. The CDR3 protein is CASSPTGFSTDTQYF. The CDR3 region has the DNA TGTGCCAGCAGCCCCACCGGGTTTAGCACAGATACGCAGTATTTT.